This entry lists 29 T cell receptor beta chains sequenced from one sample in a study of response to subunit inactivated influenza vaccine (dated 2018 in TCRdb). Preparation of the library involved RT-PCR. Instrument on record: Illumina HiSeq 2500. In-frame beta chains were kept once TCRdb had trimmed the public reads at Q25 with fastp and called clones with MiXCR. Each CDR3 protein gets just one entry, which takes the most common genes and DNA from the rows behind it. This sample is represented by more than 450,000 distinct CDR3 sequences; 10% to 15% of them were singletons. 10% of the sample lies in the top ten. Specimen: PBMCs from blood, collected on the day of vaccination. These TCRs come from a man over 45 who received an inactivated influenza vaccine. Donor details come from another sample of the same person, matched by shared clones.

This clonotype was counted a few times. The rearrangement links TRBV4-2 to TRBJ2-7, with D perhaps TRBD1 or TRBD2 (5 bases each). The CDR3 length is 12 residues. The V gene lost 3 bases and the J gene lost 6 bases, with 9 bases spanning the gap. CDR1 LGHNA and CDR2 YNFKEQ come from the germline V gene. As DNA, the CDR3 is TGTGCCAGCAGCCAGTGGGGGATCGAGCAGTACTTC. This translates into CASSQWGIEQYF.

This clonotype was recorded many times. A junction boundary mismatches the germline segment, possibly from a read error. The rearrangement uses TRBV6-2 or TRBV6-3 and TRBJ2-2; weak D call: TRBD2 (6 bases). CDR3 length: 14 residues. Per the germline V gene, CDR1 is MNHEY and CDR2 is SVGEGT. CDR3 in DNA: TGCGCCAGCAGCTATAGCGGAAACACCGGGGAGCTGTTTTTT. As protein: CASSYSGNTGELFF.

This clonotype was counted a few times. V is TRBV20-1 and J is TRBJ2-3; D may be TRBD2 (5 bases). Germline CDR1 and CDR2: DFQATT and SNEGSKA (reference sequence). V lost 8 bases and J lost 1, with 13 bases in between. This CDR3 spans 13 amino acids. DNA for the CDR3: TGCAGTCGGGCGAGGCGGGGCACAGATACGCAGTATTTT. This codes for CSRARRGTDTQYF.

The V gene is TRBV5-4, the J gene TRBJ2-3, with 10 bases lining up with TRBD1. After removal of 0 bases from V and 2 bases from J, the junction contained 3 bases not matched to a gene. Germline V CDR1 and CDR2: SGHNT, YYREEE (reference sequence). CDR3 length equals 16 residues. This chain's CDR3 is CASSLGGQGNTDTQYF. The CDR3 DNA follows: TGTGCCAGCAGCTTGGGGGGACAGGGGAACACAGATACGCAGTATTTT. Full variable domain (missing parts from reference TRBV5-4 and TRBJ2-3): ETGVTQSPTHLIKTRGQQVTLRCSSQSGHNTVSWYQQALGQGPQFIFQYYREEENGRGNFPPRFSGLQFPNYSSELNVNALELDDSALYLCASSLGGQGNTDTQYFGPGTRLTVL.

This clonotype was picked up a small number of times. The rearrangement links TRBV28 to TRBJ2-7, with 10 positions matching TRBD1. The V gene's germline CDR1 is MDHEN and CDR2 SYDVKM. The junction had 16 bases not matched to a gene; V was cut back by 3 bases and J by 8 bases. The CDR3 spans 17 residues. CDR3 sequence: CASSFDRGQGGVRKQYF. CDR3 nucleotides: TGTGCCAGCAGTTTCGACAGGGGGCAAGGAGGGGTGCGTAAGCAGTACTTC. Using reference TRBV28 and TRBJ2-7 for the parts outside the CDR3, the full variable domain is DVKVTQSSRYLVKRTGEKVFLECVQDMDHENMFWYRQDPGLGLRLIYFSYDVKMKEKGDIPEGYSVSREKKERFSLILESASTNQTSMYLCASSFDRGQGGVRKQYFGPGTRLTVT.

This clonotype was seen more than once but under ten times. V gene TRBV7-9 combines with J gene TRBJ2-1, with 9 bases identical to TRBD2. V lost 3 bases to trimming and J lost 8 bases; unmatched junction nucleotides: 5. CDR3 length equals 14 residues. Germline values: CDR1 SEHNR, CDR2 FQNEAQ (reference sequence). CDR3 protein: CASSFSGRWDEQFF. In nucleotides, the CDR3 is TGTGCCAGCAGCTTTAGCGGGAGATGGGATGAGCAGTTCTTC.

CDR3 sequence reads: CASSGDLLSYEQYF. The CDR3 region has the DNA TGTGCCAGTTCCGGAGACCTCCTCTCCTACGAGCAGTACTTC. J is TRBJ2-7 and V is TRBV7-9; the D is unclear. The germline V gene encodes CDR1 SEHNR and CDR2 FQNEAQ (reference sequence). Trimming cost V 9 bases and J 0 bases, with 15 bases left between them. CDR3 size: 14 residues.

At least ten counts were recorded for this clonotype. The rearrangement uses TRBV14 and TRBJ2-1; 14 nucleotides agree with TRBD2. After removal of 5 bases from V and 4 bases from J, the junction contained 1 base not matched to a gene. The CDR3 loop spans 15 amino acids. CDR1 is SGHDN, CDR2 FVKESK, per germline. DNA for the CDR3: TGTGCCAGCAGCTGGACTAGCGGGGGGTACAATGAGCAGTTCTTC. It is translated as CASSWTSGGYNEQFF.

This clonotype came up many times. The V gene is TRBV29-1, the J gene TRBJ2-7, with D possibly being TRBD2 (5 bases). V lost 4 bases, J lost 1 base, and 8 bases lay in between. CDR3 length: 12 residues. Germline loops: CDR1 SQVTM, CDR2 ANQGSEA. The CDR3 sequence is CSVVGGSYEQYF. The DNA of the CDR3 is TGCAGCGTTGTAGGAGGATCCTACGAGCAGTACTTC.

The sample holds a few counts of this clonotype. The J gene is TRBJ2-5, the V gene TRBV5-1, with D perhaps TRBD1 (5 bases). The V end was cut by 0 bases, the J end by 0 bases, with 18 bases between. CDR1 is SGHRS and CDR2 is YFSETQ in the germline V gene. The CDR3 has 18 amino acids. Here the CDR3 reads CASSLAVGAKRYQETQYF. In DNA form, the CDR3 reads TGCGCCAGCAGCTTGGCGGTTGGGGCTAAAAGGTACCAAGAGACCCAGTACTTC.

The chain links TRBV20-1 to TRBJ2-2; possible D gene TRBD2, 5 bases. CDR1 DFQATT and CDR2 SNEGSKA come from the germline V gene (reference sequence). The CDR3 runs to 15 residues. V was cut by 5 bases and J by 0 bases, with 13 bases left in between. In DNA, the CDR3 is TGCAGTGCTGTAAGACTAACCTCGAACACCGGGGAGCTGTTTTTT. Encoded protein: CSAVRLTSNTGELFF.

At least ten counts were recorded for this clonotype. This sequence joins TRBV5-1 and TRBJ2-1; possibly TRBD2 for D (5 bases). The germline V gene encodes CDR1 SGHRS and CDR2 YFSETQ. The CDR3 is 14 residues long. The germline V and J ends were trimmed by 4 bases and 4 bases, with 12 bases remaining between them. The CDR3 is CASSVGIRYNEQFF. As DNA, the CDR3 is TGCGCCAGCAGCGTCGGGATTCGTTACAATGAGCAGTTCTTC.

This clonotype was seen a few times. CDR3 protein: CASRQGRLNEKLFF. The DNA for the CDR3 is TGTGCCAGCAGGCAGGGGAGACTTAATGAAAAACTGTTTTTT. V is TRBV6-1 and J is TRBJ1-4, with a weak D call TRBD1 (6 bases). The ends were cut back, 6 bases at V and 4 bases at J, with 12 bases in the middle. The germline CDR1 and CDR2 sequences are MNHNS and SASEGT. The CDR3 covers 14 residues.

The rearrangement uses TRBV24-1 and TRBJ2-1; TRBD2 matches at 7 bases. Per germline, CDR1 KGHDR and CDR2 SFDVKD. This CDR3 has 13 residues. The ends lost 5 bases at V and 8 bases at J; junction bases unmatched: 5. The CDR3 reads CATSASGRDEQFF. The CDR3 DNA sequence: TGTGCCACCAGTGCTAGCGGTCGAGATGAGCAGTTCTTC.

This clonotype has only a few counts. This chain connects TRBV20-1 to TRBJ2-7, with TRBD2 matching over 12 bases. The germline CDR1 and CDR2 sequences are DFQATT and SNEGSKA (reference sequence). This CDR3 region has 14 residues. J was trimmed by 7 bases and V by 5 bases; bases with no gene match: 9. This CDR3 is CSAAQTSGRGEQYF. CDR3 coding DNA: TGCAGTGCTGCCCAGACTAGCGGGAGAGGGGAGCAGTACTTC.

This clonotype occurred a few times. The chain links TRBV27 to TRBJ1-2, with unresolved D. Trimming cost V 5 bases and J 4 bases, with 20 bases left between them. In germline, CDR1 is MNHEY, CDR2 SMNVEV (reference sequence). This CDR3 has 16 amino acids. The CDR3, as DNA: TGTGCCAGCAGTCAATCCCTCCCACAGAGGCCCTATGGCTACACCTTC. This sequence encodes CASSQSLPQRPYGYTF.

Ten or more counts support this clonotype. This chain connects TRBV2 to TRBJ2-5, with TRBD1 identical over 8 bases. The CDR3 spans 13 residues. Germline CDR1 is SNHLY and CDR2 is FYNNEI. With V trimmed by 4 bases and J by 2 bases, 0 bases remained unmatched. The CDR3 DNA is TGTGCCAGCAGTGGGACAGGGCAAGAGACCCAGTACTTC. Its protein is CASSGTGQETQYF.

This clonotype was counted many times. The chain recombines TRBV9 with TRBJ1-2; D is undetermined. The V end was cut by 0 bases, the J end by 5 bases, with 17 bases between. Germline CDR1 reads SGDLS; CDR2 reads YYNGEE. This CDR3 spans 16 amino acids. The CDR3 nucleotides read TGTGCCAGCAGCGTAGGGATTAAGACGCAAGAATATGGCTACACCTTC. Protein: CASSVGIKTQEYGYTF.

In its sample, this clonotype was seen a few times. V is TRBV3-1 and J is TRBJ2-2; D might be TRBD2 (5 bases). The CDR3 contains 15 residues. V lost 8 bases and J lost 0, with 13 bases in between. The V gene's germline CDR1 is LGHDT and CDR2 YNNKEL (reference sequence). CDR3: CASFKSGSNTGELFF. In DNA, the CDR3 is TGTGCCAGCTTTAAGAGCGGTTCGAACACCGGGGAGCTGTTTTTT. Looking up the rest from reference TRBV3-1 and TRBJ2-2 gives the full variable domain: DTAVSQTPKYLVTQMGNDKSIKCEQNLGHDTMYWYKQDSKKFLKIMFSYNNKELIINETVPNRFSPKSPDKAHLNLHINSLELGDSAVYFCASFKSGSNTGELFFGEGSRLTVL.

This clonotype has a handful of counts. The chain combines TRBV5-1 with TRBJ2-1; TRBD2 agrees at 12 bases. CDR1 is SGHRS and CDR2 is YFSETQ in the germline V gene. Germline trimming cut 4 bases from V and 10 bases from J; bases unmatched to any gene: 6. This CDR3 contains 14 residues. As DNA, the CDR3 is TGCGCCAGCAGCCCCGGACTAGCGGGAAGGGAGCAGTTCTTC. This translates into CASSPGLAGREQFF.

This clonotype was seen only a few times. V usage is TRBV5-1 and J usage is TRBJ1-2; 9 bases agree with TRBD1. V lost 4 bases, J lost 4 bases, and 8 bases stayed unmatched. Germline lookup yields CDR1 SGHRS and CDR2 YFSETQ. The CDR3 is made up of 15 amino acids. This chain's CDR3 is CASSPGQGSIYGYTF. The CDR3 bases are TGCGCCAGCAGCCCGGGACAGGGTTCTATCTATGGCTACACCTTC. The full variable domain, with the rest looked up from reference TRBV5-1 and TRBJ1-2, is KAGVTQTPRYLIKTRGQQVTLSCSPISGHRSVSWYQQTPGQGLQFLFEYFSETQRNKGNFPGRFSGRQFSNSRSEMNVSTLELGDSALYLCASSPGQGSIYGYTFGSGTRLTVV.

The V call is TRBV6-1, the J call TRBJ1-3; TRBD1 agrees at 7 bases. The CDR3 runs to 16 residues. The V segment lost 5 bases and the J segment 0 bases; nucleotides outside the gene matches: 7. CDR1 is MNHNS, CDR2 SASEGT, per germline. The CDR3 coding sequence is TGTGCCAGCAGTCGAATGGGACAGAACTCTGGAAACACCATATATTTT. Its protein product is CASSRMGQNSGNTIYF.

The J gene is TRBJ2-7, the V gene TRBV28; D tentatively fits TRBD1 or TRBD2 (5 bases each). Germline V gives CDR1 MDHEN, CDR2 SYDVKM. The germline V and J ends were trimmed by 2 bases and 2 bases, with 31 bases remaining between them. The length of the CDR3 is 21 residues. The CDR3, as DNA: TGTGCCAGCAGTTTAAGGGTTCCCACCGGGACGAAAGTAAGATCGACCTACGAGCAGTACTTC. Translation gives CASSLRVPTGTKVRSTYEQYF.

CDR3 amino acids: CASRLAGGGSQYF. The CDR3, as DNA: TGTGCCTCTAGACTAGCGGGAGGGGGGTCCCAGTACTTC. This chain connects TRBV11-2 to TRBJ2-5, with 14 bases identical to TRBD2. Trimming took 11 bases from V and 9 from J; bases not matched to a gene: 8. Germline loops: CDR1 SGHAT, CDR2 FQNNGV. The CDR3 is made up of 13 amino acids. Supplemented by reference TRBV11-2 and TRBJ2-5, the full variable domain reads EAGVAQSPRYKIIEKRQSVAFWCNPISGHATLYWYQQILGQGPKLLIQFQNNGVVDDSQLPKDRFSAERLKGVDSTLKIQPAKLEDSAVYLCASRLAGGGSQYFGPGTRLLVL.

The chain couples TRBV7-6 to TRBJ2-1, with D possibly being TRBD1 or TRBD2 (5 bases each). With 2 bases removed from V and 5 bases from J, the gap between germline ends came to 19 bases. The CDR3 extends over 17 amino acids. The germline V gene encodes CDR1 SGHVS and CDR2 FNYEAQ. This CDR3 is CASSLLSRGVSHNEQFF. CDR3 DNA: TGTGCCAGCAGCTTATTGTCCAGAGGGGTGTCCCACAATGAGCAGTTCTTC.

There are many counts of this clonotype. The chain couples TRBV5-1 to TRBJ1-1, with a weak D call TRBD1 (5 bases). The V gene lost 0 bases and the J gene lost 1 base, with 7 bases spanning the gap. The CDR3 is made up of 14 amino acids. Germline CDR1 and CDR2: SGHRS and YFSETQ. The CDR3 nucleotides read TGCGCCAGCAGCTTGGTGGGGGAGAACACTGAAGCTTTCTTT. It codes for CASSLVGENTEAFF.

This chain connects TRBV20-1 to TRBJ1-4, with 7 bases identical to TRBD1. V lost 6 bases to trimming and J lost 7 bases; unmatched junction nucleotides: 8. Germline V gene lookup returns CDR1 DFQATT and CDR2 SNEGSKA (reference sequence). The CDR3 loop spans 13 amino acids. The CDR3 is CSAIGDRVEKLFF. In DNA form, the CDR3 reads TGCAGTGCAATAGGCGACAGGGTTGAAAAACTGTTTTTT.

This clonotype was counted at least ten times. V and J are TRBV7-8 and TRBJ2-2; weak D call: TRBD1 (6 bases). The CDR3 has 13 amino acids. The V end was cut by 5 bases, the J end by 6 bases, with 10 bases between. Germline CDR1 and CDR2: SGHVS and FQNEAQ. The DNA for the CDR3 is TGTGCCAGCAGCGCCAGGGGTTCCGGGGAGCTGTTTTTT. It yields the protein CASSARGSGELFF. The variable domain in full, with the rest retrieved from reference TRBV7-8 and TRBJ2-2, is GAGVSQSPRYKVAKRGQDVALRCDPISGHVSLFWYQQALGQGPEFLTYFQNEAQLDKSGLPSDRFFAERPEGSVSTLKIQRTQQEDSAVYLCASSARGSGELFFGEGSRLTVL.

CDR3 residues: CASSLARTANYGYTF. In DNA, the CDR3 is TGTGCCAGCAGCTTAGCACGGACAGCTAACTATGGCTACACCTTC. The V and J genes are TRBV7-2 and TRBJ1-2, with D possibly being TRBD1 (6 bases). The germline V and J ends were trimmed by 0 bases and 0 bases, with 8 bases remaining between them. This CDR3 region has 15 residues. From germline, CDR1 is SGHTA and CDR2 FQGNSA.